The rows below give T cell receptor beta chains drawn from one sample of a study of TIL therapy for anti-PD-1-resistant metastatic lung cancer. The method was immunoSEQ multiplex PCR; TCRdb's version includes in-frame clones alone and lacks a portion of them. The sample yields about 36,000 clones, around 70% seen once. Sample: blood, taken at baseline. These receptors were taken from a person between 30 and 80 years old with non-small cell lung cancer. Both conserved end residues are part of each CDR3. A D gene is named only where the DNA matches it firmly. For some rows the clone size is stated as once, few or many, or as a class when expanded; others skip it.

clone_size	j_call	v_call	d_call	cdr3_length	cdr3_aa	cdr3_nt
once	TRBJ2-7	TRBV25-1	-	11	CASSPSYEQYF	TGTGCCAGCAGCCCCAGCTACGAGCAGTACTTC
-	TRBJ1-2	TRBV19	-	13	CASSRGGGYGYTF	TGTGCCAGTAGTAGAGGCGGGGGCTATGGCTACACCTTC
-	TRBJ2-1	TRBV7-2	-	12	CASSITYNEQFF	TGTGCCAGCAGCATCACGTACAATGAGCAGTTCTTC
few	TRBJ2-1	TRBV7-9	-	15	CASSFAGVLLNEQFF	TGTGCCAGCAGCTTCGCTGGGGTGCTTTTGAATGAGCAGTTCTTC
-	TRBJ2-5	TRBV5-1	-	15	CASSLAPGVIETRYF	TGCGCCAGCAGCTTGGCTCCGGGAGTTATCGAGACCCGGTACTTC
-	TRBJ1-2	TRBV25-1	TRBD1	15	CAGSGGTGELTGYTF	TGTGCCGGCAGTGGGGGGACAGGAGAGCTTACGGGCTACACCTTC
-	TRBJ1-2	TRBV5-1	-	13	CASSLSRVYGYTF	TGCGCCAGCAGCTTGTCCCGCGTCTATGGCTACACCTTC
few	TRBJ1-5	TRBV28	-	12	CASSLLNQPQHF	TGTGCCAGCAGTTTATTAAATCAGCCCCAGCATTTT
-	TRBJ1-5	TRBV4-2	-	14	CASSTPDPNQPQHF	TGTGCCAGCAGCACTCCCGACCCCAATCAGCCCCAGCATTTT
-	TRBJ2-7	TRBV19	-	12	CASSIAHGEQYF	TGTGCCAGTAGTATAGCTCACGGAGAGCAGTACTTC
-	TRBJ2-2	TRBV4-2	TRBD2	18	CASSQDAASGQGTGELFF	TGTGCCAGCAGCCAAGATGCGGCTAGCGGGCAGGGCACCGGGGAGCTGTTTTTT
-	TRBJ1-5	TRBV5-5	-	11	CASSPGLPQHF	TGTGCCAGCAGCCCGGGACTCCCCCAGCATTTT
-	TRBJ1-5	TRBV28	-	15	CASSLIGQIDQPQHF	TGTGCCAGCAGTTTGATCGGACAGATCGATCAGCCCCAGCATTTT
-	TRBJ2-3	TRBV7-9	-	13	CASSLATEDTQYF	TGTGCCAGCAGCTTAGCAACCGAAGATACGCAGTATTTT
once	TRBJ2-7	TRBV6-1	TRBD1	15	CASSEGQGLPGEQYF	TGTGCCAGCAGTGAGGGACAGGGTCTACCTGGCGAGCAGTACTTC
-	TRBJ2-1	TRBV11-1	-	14	CASSQDRSYNEQFF	TGTGCCAGCAGTCAGGACAGATCCTACAATGAGCAGTTCTTC
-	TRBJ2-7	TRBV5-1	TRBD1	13	CASRPGQGYEQYF	TGCGCCAGCAGACCGGGACAGGGCTACGAGCAGTACTTC
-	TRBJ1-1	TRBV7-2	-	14	CASSWGRTNTEAFF	TGTGCCAGCAGCTGGGGACGGACGAACACTGAAGCTTTCTTT
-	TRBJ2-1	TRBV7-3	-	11	CASSLTGQQFF	TGTGCCAGCAGCTTAACAGGTCAGCAGTTCTTC
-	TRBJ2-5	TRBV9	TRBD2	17	CASSVGGSGSMGETQYF	TGTGCCAGCAGCGTAGGGGGCAGCGGGAGCATGGGAGAGACCCAGTACTTC
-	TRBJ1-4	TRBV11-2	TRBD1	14	CASSLDRGGEKLFF	TGTGCCAGCAGCCTGGACAGGGGTGGGGAAAAACTGTTTTTT
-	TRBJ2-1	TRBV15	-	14	CATSGGEPYNEQFF	TGTGCCACCAGCGGCGGGGAACCCTACAATGAGCAGTTCTTC
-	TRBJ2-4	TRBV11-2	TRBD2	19	CASSLDHLAGAFDKNIQYF	TGTGCCAGCAGCTTAGACCACCTAGCGGGAGCGTTTGACAAAAACATTCAGTACTTC
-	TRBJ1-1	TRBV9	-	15	CASSVEASSPTEAFF	TGTGCCAGCAGCGTAGAGGCGTCCAGCCCCACTGAAGCTTTCTTT
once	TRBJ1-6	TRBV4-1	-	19	CASSQATMGTGYLHSPLHF	TGCGCCAGCAGCCAAGCCACTATGGGCACAGGTTACCTCCATTCACCCCTCCACTTT
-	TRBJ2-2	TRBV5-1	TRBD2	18	CASSGLSGRAFNTGELFF	TGCGCCAGCAGCGGACTAAGCGGGAGGGCCTTTAACACCGGGGAGCTGTTTTTT
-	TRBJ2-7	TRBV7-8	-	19	CASRPNGGEPGHQDYEQYF	TGTGCCAGCCGACCAAATGGGGGTGAACCGGGCCACCAGGACTACGAGCAGTACTTC
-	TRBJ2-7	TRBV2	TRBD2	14	CASSLTSGSDEQYF	TGTGCCAGCAGTCTGACTAGCGGGAGTGACGAGCAGTACTTC
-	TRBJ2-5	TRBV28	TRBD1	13	CASRHQGAETQYF	TGTGCCAGCAGGCATCAGGGGGCTGAGACCCAGTACTTC
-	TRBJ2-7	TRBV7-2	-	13	CASSFYGTNEQYF	TGTGCCAGCAGCTTTTACGGGACCAACGAGCAGTACTTC
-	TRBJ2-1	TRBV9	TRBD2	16	CASSFRRGSSYNEQFF	TGTGCCAGCAGCTTCCGTCGCGGGAGTTCCTACAATGAGCAGTTCTTC
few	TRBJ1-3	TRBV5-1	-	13	CASSPRPRDTIYF	TGCGCCAGCAGCCCCCGACCGAGGGACACCATATATTTT
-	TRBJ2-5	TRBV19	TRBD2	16	CASSFRRGLAGETQYF	TGTGCCAGTAGTTTTCGCCGAGGACTAGCGGGTGAGACCCAGTACTTC
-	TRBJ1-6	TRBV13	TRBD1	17	CASSLVTGTGDNSPLHF	TGTGCCAGCAGCTTAGTCACGGGGACAGGGGATAATTCACCCCTCCACTTT
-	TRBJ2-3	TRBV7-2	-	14	CASSSPHYTDTQYF	TGTGCCAGCAGCTCACCCCACTACACAGATACGCAGTATTTT
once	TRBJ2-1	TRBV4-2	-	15	CASSQETNQGHEQFF	TGTGCCAGCAGCCAAGAAACGAACCAGGGACATGAGCAGTTCTTC
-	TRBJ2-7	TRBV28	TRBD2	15	CASSWTSDGDYEQYF	TGTGCCAGCAGTTGGACTAGCGATGGTGACTACGAGCAGTACTTC
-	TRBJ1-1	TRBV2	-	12	CESGRGNTEAFF	TGTGAAAGCGGGAGGGGGAACACTGAAGCTTTCTTT
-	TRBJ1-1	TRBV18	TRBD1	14	CASSPTGGNTEAFF	TGTGCCAGCTCACCAACAGGGGGGAACACTGAAGCTTTCTTT
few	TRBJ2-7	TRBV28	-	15	CASGNQRVSYYEQYF	TGTGCCAGCGGGAATCAGAGGGTTAGTTACTACGAGCAGTACTTC
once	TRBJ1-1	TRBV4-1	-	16	CASSQDVSSLNTEAFF	TGCGCCAGCAGCCAAGATGTCTCCAGCTTGAACACTGAAGCTTTCTTT
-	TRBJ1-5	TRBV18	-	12	CASSPTGQPQHF	TGTGCCAGCTCGCCAACAGGGCAGCCCCAGCATTTT
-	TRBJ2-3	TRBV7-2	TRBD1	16	CASSFLGQGFLDTQYF	TGTGCCAGCAGCTTTCTTGGACAGGGGTTTTTGGATACGCAGTATTTT
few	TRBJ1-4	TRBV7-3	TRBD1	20	CASSLTSGTGELATNEKLFF	TGTGCCAGCAGCTTAACGTCTGGGACAGGGGAGTTGGCAACTAATGAAAAACTGTTTTTT
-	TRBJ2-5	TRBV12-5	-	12	CASGLGLETQYF	TGTGCTAGTGGTTTGGGTCTTGAGACCCAGTACTTC
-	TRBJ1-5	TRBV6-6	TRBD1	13	CASTSGGYQPQHF	TGTGCCAGCACGTCAGGGGGTTATCAGCCCCAGCATTTT
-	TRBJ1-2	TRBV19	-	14	CASSRVSTNYGYTF	TGTGCCAGTAGTAGGGTGAGCACTAACTATGGCTACACCTTC
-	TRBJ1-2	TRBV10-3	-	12	CASSYLTGPDTF	TGTGCCAGCAGTTACTTAACAGGTCCCGACACCTTC
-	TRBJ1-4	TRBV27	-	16	CASSFVPDPTNEKLFF	TGTGCCAGCAGTTTTGTCCCGGACCCAACTAATGAAAAACTGTTTTTT
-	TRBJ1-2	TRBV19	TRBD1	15	CASSLGNRGYYGYTF	TGTGCCAGTAGCCTGGGGAACAGGGGTTACTATGGCTACACCTTC
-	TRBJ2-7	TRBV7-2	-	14	CASSTDSYTYEQYF	TGTGCCAGCAGCACAGACAGTTACACCTACGAGCAGTACTTC
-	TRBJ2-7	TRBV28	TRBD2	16	CASSPHRAGGTYEQYF	TGTGCCAGCAGTCCTCACCGCGCGGGAGGGACCTACGAGCAGTACTTC